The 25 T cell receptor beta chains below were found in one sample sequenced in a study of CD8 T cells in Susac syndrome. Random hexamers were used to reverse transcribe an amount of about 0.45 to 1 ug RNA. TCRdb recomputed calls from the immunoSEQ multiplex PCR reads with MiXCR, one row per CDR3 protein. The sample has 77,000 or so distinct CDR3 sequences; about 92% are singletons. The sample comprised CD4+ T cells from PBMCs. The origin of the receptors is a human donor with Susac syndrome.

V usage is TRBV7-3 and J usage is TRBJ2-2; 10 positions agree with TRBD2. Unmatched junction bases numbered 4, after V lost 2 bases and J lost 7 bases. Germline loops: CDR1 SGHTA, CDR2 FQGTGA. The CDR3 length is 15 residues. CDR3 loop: CASSLLAGAVGELFF. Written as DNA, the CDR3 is TGTGCCAGCAGCTTACTAGCGGGAGCGGTCGGGGAGCTGTTTTTT.

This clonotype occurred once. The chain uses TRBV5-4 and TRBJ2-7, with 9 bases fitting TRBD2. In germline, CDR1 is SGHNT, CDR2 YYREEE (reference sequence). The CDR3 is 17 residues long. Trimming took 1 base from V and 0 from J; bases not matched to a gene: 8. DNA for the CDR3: TGTGCCAGCAGCTTGACTAGCGGGTATATCAACTCCTACGAGCAGTACTTC. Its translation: CASSLTSGYINSYEQYF. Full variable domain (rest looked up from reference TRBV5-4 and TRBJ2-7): ETGVTQSPTHLIKTRGQQVTLRCSSQSGHNTVSWYQQALGQGPQFIFQYYREEENGRGNFPPRFSGLQFPNYSSELNVNALELDDSALYLCASSLTSGYINSYEQYFGPGTRLTVT.

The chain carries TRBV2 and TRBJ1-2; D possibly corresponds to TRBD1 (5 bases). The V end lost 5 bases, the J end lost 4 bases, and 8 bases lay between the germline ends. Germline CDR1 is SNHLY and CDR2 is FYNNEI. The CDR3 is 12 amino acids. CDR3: CASSRDSYGYTF. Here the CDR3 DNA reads TGTGCCAGCAGTCGAGACAGCTATGGCTACACCTTC.

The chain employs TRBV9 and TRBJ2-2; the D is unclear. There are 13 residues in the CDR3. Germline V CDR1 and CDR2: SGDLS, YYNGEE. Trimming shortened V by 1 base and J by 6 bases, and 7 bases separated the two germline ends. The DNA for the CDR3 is TGTGCCAGCAGCGTATTAATGGCCGGGGAGCTGTTTTTT. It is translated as CASSVLMAGELFF.

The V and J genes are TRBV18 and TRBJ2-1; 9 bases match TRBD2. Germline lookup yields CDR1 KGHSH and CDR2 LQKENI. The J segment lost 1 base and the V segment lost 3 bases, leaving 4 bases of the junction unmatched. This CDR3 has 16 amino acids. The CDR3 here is CASSPAGGKSYNEQFF. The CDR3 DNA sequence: TGTGCCAGCTCACCGGCGGGAGGGAAATCCTACAATGAGCAGTTCTTC.

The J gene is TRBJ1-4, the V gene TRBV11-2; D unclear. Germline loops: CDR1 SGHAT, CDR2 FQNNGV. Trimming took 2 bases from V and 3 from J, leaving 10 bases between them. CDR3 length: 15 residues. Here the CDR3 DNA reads TGTGCCAGCAGCTTATTAAGGACGGCTAATGAAAAACTGTTTTTT. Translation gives CASSLLRTANEKLFF.

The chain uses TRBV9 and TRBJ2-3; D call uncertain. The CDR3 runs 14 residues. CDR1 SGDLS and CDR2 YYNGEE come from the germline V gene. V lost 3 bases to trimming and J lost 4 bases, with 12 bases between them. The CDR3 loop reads CASSGRISSDTQYF. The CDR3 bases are TGTGCCAGCAGCGGAAGGATTTCATCAGATACGCAGTATTTT.

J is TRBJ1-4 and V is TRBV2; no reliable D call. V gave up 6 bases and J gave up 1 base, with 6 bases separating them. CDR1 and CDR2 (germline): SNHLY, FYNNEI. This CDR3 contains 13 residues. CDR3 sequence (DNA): TGTGCCAGCAGCGACCGAACTAATGAAAAACTGTTTTTT. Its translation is CASSDRTNEKLFF.

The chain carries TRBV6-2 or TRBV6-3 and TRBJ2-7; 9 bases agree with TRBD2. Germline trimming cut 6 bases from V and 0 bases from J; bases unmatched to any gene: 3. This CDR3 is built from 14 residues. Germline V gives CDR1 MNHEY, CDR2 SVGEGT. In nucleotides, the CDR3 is TGTGCCAGCAGACCTAGCGGGACCTCCTACGAGCAGTACTTC. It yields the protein CASRPSGTSYEQYF.

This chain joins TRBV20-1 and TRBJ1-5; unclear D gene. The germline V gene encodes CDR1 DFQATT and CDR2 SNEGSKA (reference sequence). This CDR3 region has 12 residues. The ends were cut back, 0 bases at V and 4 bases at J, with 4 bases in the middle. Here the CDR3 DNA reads TGCAGTGCTAGAGATCCGAATCAGCCCCAGCATTTT. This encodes CSARDPNQPQHF.

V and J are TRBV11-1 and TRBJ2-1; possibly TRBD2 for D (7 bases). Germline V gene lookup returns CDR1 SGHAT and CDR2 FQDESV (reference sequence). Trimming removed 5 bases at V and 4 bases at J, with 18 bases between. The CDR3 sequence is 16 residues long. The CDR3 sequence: CASSPIQRGGYNEQFF. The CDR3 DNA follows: TGTGCCAGCAGCCCAATCCAGAGGGGGGGGTACAATGAGCAGTTCTTC.

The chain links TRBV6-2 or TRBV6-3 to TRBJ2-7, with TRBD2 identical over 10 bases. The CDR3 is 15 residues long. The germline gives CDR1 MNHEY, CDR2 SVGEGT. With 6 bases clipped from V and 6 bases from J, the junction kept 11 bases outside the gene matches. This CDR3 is CASRGPGTSVSEQYF. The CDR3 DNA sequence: TGTGCCAGCAGGGGCCCTGGGACTAGCGTATCCGAGCAGTACTTC.

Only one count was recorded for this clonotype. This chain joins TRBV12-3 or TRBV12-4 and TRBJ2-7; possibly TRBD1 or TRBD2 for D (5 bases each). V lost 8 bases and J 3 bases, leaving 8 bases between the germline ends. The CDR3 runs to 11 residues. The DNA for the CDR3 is TGTGCCAGCGGGGGAGACTACGAGCAGTACTTC. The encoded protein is CASGGDYEQYF.

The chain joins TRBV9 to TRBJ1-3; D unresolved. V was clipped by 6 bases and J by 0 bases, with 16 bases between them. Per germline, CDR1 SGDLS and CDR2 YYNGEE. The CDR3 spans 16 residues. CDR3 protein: CASTPLEATSGNTIYF. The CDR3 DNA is TGTGCCAGCACCCCCCTCGAGGCGACCTCTGGAAACACCATATATTTT.

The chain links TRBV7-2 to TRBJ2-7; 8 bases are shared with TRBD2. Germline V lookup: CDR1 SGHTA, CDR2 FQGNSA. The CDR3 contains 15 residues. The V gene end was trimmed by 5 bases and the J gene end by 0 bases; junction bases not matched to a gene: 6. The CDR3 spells CASSGRGGASYEQYF. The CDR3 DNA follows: TGTGCCAGCAGCGGCCGGGGGGGGGCCTCCTACGAGCAGTACTTC.

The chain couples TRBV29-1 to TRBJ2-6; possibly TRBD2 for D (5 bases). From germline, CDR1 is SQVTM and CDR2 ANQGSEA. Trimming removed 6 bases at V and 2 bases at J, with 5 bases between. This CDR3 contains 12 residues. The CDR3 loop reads CSVGAGANVLTF. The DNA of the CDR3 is TGCAGCGTGGGAGCTGGGGCCAACGTCCTGACTTTC. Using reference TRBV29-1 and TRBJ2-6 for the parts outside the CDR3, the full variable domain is SAVISQKPSRDICQRGTSLTIQCQVDSQVTMMFWYRQQPGQSLTLIATANQGSEATYESGFVIDKFPISRPNLTFSTLTVSNMSPEDSSIYLCSVGAGANVLTFGAGSRLTVL.

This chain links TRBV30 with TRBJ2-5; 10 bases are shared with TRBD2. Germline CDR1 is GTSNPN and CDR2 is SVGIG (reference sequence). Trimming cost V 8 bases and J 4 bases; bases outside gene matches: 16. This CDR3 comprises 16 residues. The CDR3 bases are TGTGCCGCCTACGTACGAAGCGGGAGGGCCTTAGAGACCCAGTACTTC. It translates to CAAYVRSGRALETQYF.

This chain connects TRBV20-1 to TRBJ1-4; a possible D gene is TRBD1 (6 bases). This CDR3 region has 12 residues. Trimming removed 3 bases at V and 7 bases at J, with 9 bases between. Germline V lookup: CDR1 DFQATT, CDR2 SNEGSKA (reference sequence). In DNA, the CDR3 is TGCAGTGCTAGGACAGGAGGTGAAAAACTGTTTTTT. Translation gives CSARTGGEKLFF.

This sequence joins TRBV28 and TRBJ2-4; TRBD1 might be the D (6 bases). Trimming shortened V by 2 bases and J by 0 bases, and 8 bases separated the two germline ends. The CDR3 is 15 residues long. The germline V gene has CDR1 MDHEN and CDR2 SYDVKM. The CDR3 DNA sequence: TGTGCCAGCAGTTTAACAGGGTCAGCCAAAAACATTCAGTACTTC. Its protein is CASSLTGSAKNIQYF.

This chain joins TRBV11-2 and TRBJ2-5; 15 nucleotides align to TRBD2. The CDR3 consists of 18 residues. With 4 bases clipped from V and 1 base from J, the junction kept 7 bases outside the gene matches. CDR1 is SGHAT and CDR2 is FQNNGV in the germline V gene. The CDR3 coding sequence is TGTGCCAGCAGCTCCGGGACTAGCGGGGGGTTCAGCCAAGAGACCCAGTACTTC. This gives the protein CASSSGTSGGFSQETQYF.

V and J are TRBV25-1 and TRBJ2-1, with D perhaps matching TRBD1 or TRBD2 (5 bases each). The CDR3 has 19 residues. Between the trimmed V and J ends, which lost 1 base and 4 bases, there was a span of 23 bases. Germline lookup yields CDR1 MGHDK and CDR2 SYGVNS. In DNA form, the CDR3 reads TGTGCCAGCAGTGAATTTTCGACAACGGGACGGAGTCTTTACAATGAGCAGTTCTTC. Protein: CASSEFSTTGRSLYNEQFF.

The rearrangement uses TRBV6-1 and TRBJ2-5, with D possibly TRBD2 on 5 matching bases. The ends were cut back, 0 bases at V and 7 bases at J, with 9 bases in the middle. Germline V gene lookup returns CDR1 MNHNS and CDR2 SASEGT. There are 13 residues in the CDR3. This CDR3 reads CASSEAGRGTQYF. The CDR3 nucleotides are TGTGCCAGCAGTGAAGCGGGTCGGGGGACCCAGTACTTC.

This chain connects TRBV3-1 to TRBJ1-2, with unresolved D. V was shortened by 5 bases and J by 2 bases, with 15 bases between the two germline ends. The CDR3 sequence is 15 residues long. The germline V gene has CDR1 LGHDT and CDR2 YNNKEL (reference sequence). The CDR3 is CASSARWGTNYGYTF. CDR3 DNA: TGTGCCAGCAGCGCCCGGTGGGGAACGAACTATGGCTACACCTTC.

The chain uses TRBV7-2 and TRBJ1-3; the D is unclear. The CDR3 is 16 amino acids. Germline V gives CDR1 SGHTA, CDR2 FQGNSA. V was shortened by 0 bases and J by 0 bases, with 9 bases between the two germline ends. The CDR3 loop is CASSLAVGLSGNTIYF. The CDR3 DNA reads TGTGCCAGCAGCTTAGCAGTTGGACTCTCTGGAAACACCATATATTTT.

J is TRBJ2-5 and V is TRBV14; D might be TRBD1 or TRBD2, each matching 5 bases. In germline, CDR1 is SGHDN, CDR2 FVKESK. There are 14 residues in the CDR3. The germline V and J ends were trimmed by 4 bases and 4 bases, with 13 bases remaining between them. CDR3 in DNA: TGTGCCAGCAGCCCACTTCGGGGCTCAGAGACCCAGTACTTC. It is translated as CASSPLRGSETQYF.